This is a list of T cell receptor beta chains from one sample in a study of graft-versus-host responses after intestinal transplantation. Data came from immunoSEQ multiplex PCR; TCRdb stores just in-frame clones and leaves some out. Among about 19,000 clones listed, around 33% were seen once. Sample: alloreactive CD4+ T cells from a mixed lymphocyte reaction culture, taken before transplantation. The receptors stem from a human patient who was an organ donor for intestinal transplantation. CDR3s leave out the opening cysteine and the closing phenylalanine or tryptophan. Clone size is given for some rows only: seen once, a few or many times, or a class if the clone is expanded.

V gene	clone size	CDR3 protein
TRBV9	-	ASSVAGLDTGELF
TRBV20-1	-	SAKLGIRQY
TRBV4-2	-	ASSQGSAGNTEAF
TRBV10-3	-	AISSRQGWEAF
TRBV9	few	ASSVGGYGYT
TRBV2	medium-sized	ASSARPERQY
TRBV6-6	few	ASSRGQTEAF
TRBV2	few	ASSETSGRISEQF
TRBV5-1	few	ASSFGTGGTDTQY
TRBV5-1	-	ASSWDSSTDTQY
TRBV6-1	medium-sized	ASSEQPNSNQPQH
TRBV5-5	medium-sized	ASSPRTGDYEQY
TRBV7-2	-	ASSLVGQGQPQH
TRBV7-9	-	ASSSSGRGDQPQH
TRBV6-1	-	ASGNRLYGYT
TRBV18	-	ASSTIGGDTQY
TRBV19	medium-sized	ASSIRQIYEQY
TRBV11-3	-	ASSRSLQGAGIQPQH
TRBV27	-	ASSPYSRHWMNTEAF
TRBV19	few	ASSPRDRGRDQPQH
TRBV6-5	few	ASTSPGLAADTQY
TRBV25-1	-	ASSDRGQGSYEQY
TRBV29-1	-	SVEESRGGGLIAKNIQY
TRBV15	-	ATSRDLKVAGNTIY
TRBV6-1	few	ASSVNSGLPYEQY
TRBV6-6	few	ASSRLRNTEAF
TRBV11-3	-	ASSPGWDTQY
TRBV19	medium-sized	ASSIGLAGAYNEQF
TRBV19	-	ASSTSTLKAF
TRBV14	-	ASSQVITGRYNSPLH
TRBV19	few	ASSILGSGELF
TRBV4-1	few	ASSQKDRTGNTEAF
TRBV5-6	-	ASSLALTSGSTDTQY
TRBV19	few	ASRVRGYAGELF